This passage covers 9 T cell receptor beta chains from one sample sequenced in a study of blood T cells in healthy people across ages. Through a sample-barcoded 5' primer and a J-beta primer mix, a second PCR was run for roughly 7 to 11 cycles. TCRdb independently ran MiXCR on the 5' RACE reads; one entry per CDR3 protein. The repertoire has 1.5 million or so distinct CDR3 sequences, less than 45% of them found once; the top ten carry about 3.8%. Source material: blood. Every receptor here comes from a woman aged 18-29 years in good health.

V and J are TRBV12-3 or TRBV12-4 and TRBJ1-1, with no clear D. V lost 1 base and J lost 2, with 8 bases in between. The CDR3 sequence is 14 residues long. The CDR3 region is CASSLEWDNTEAFF. CDR3 nucleotide sequence: TGTGCCAGCAGTTTAGAGTGGGATAACACTGAAGCTTTCTTT.

This clonotype showed up just a few times. Relative to the germline gene, one junction end is altered; a read error may explain this. The V call is TRBV6-5, the J call TRBJ2-5; D gene unclear. Germline CDR1 reads MNHEY; CDR2 reads SVGAGI. The CDR3 is 13 amino acids. The CDR3: CASSYSSQETQYF. CDR3 sequence (DNA): TGCGCCAGCAGTTACAGTAGCCAAGAGACCCAGTACTTC.

This clonotype was detected a few times. The chain employs TRBV4-3 and TRBJ2-1; D call uncertain. The CDR3 length is 15 residues. Germline-derived CDR1 and CDR2 are LGHNA and YSLEER. The V end lost 0 bases, the J end lost 2 bases, and 8 bases lay between the germline ends. The CDR3 DNA reads TGCGCCAGCAGCCAAGATGTCCCGCCCTACAATGAGCAGTTCTTC. Its protein is CASSQDVPPYNEQFF.

The chain joins TRBV20-1 to TRBJ1-1, with D hard to call. Germline V gene data show CDR1 as DFQATT and CDR2 as SNEGSKA (reference sequence). The CDR3 length is 16 residues. CDR3 in amino acids: CRGMTQTRIMNTEAFF. For the CDR3, the DNA is TGCAGGGGGATGACACAGACTCGAATCATGAACACTGAAGCTTTCTTT.

The CDR3 loop reads CSVELGASGGPENEQFF. CDR3 nucleotide sequence: TGCAGCGTTGAGCTTGGGGCTAGCGGGGGCCCTGAGAATGAGCAGTTCTTC. V gene TRBV29-1 combines with J gene TRBJ2-1, with 10 bases fitting TRBD2. Per the germline V gene, CDR1 is SQVTM and CDR2 is ANQGSEA. The junction had 15 bases not matched to a gene; V was cut back by 3 bases and J by 7 bases. This CDR3 region has 17 residues.

The chain has TRBV20-1 and TRBJ2-7, with D possibly matching TRBD1 (5 bases). This CDR3 contains 14 residues. Between the trimmed V and J ends, which lost 6 bases and 1 base, there was a span of 16 bases. The germline gives CDR1 DFQATT, CDR2 SNEGSKA (reference sequence). Here the CDR3 reads CSANEVGRSYEQYF. The CDR3 bases are TGCAGTGCCAACGAGGTGGGGCGATCCTACGAGCAGTACTTC.

CDR3 in amino acids: CASFGGPGDYGYTF. The DNA of the CDR3 is TGTGCCAGCTTCGGGGGTCCCGGGGACTATGGCTACACCTTC. The chain links TRBV18 to TRBJ1-2, with D possibly matching TRBD1 (5 bases). The CDR3 has 14 amino acids. Trimming took 7 bases from V and 3 from J, leaving 15 bases between them. The germline gives CDR1 KGHSH, CDR2 LQKENI.

The chain links TRBV12-3 or TRBV12-4 to TRBJ2-1; 13 bases align to TRBD2. This CDR3 is built from 17 residues. J was trimmed by 6 bases and V by 6 bases; bases with no gene match: 11. In DNA form, the CDR3 reads TGTGCCAGCAGAGGAGGACTAGCGGGAGTGTATCTCAATGAGCAGTTCTTC. As protein: CASRGGLAGVYLNEQFF.

This clonotype was detected only once. This chain links TRBV12-3 or TRBV12-4 with TRBJ1-1; D might be TRBD1 (5 bases). The ends were cut back, 5 bases at V and 8 bases at J, with 15 bases in the middle. The CDR3 length is 13 residues. CDR3 bases: TGTGCCAGCAGTCCACGACAGAGGGCCGAAGCTTTCTTT. As protein: CASSPRQRAEAFF.